The clone carrying this T cell receptor (beta chain) was detected a few times. Its antigen is unidentified. Trimming shortened V by 4 bases and J by 2 bases, and 25 bases separated the two germline ends. Germline V gene sequence: CDR1 SGHNT, CDR2 YYREEE (reference sequence). The CDR3 runs 18 residues. The library attached unique molecular identifiers to individual cDNA molecules. TCRdb called the RACE reads again in MiXCR, with one record for every CDR3 protein. The sample shows 95,000 to 150,000 distinct CDR3 sequences, roughly 13% of them seen only once. Time point meaning: patch test 1, 2 weeks after DPC sensitization. Noted treatment: therapeutic diphenylcyclopropenone sensitization with weekly scalp DPC. Alopecia patients, 18 to 70 years old and DPC-suitable, served as donors. The sample is drawn from a study of human T cells and chemical hapten exposure. Overall study: TCR yields per sample varied, mainly owing to small pooled library volume differences. Study conclusions and caveats: Controls formed significantly fewer large CDR3 similarity clusters than expanded TCRs did.

The sample was whole blood, taken in connection with sensitization to the hapten diphenylcyclopropenone (DPC). This TCR was sampled from a man between 18 and 35 years old with alopecia areata. Some clones in this sample may be carry-over from other donors' samples. The genes are TRBV5-4 and TRBJ2-7; tentatively, D is TRBD1 (5 bases). CDR3 bases: TGTGCCAGCAGCCCCAGGGCCCCGCGGACCTCAAACCCCTACGAGCAGTACTTC. Protein sequence: CASSPRAPRTSNPYEQYF.